This T cell receptor (beta chain) was captured by sequencing in a study of cytomegalovirus exposure and HLA in healthy donors. On this clone itself: Its antigen is undetermined.

PCR employed 60 Vbeta and 13 Jbeta primers. Data came from immunoSEQ multiplex PCR; TCRdb stores just in-frame clones and leaves some out. Of over 85,000 clones listed, around 72% are singletons. Broader study findings: A prior analysis recorded that most TCR beta V segments were productive about 90% or about 30% of the time. It was 160 or so TCR beta chains that were listed as cytomegalovirus-associated. Three chains tied to CMV proved CMV antigen-specific in vitro.

V dropped 2 bases and J dropped 1 base, with 3 bases sitting between them. The CDR3 sequence is 12 residues long. Germline CDR1 SGHRS, CDR2 YFSETQ. What was sequenced was PBMCs. The source of this sequence is a man aged 40-49 years in good health and CMV-seronegative. The V gene is TRBV5-1, the J gene TRBJ1-1; D ambiguous. CDR3 nucleotide sequence: TGCGCCAGCAGCTTCGGGAACACTGAAGCTTTCTTT. Translated, it gives CASSFGNTEAFF.